This is a list of T cell receptor beta chains from one sample in a study of beta chain features in type 1 diabetes. Libraries were prepared by immunoSEQ multiplex PCR; TCRdb keeps only in-frame clonotypes and omits some of them. The data show around 710,000 clones, around an eighth seen once. Sequenced: naive CD4+ T cells from blood. The origin of the receptors is a man aged 25-45 years with type 1 diabetes. Each CDR3 is given with its conserved first and last residue. Fields, in order: CDR3 DNA, CDR3 protein, clone size, J gene, D gene, V gene. A D gene is named only where the DNA matches it firmly. A row's size may be missing; if present it is once, few, many or a size class.

TGTGCCAGTACCAAACAGCCGGGACAGGGCTCTGAAGCTTTCTTT CASTKQPGQGSEAFF . TRBJ1-1 TRBD1 TRBV19
TGTGCCAGCAGTTTGGAAGGGACAGTTAGCAATCAGCCCCAGCATTTT CASSLEGTVSNQPQHF . TRBJ1-5 TRBD1 TRBV28
TGTGCCAGCAGTGAGGACAGGATCAATGAAAAACTGTTTTTT CASSEDRINEKLFF few TRBJ1-4 TRBD1 TRBV6-6
TGCAGCGTCCAGGGGCGGATGATGAACACTGAAGCTTTCTTT CSVQGRMMNTEAFF . TRBJ1-1 . TRBV29-1
TGCGCCAGCAGCCCGTCGACAGGGAACTATGGCTACACCTTC CASSPSTGNYGYTF few TRBJ1-2 TRBD1 TRBV4-3
TGCGCCAGCACCCTTATCGGGGGGCCGGAAGATACGCAGTATTTT CASTLIGGPEDTQYF . TRBJ2-3 . TRBV5-1
TGTGCCAGCAGTGCGGACAGAGAGTACCAAGAGACCCAGTACTTC CASSADREYQETQYF few TRBJ2-5 . TRBV25-1
TGTGCCAGCAGCCCTCCGCTCAATGAGCAGTTCTTC CASSPPLNEQFF few TRBJ2-1 . TRBV7-3
TGTGCCAGCAACGGGGTTAGGAATCAGCCCCAGCATTTT CASNGVRNQPQHF . TRBJ1-5 . TRBV6-1
TGTGCCAGCAGCCGAGACAGGGTGATCATCTATGGCTACACCTTC CASSRDRVIIYGYTF . TRBJ1-2 TRBD1 TRBV6-5
TGTGCCAGCAGCCAAGATCTAACAGGGTGGGACGAGCAGTACTTC CASSQDLTGWDEQYF . TRBJ2-7 . TRBV4-2
TGTGCCAGCAGCTTGGATTGGACAGGGAAAATCACCGGGGAGCTGTTTTTT CASSLDWTGKITGELFF few TRBJ2-2 TRBD1 TRBV5-4
TGCGCCAGCAGCCTAGGGACAGGGGCCTTCTACGAGCAGTACTTC CASSLGTGAFYEQYF . TRBJ2-7 TRBD1 TRBV5-1
TGTGCCAGCAGTGAATGGGCCGGGGATTCACCCCTCCACTTT CASSEWAGDSPLHF few TRBJ1-6 . TRBV25-1
TGTGCCAGCAGTCTAGAGGGGAGCTCCTACAATGAGCAGTTCTTC CASSLEGSSYNEQFF . TRBJ2-1 . TRBV27
TGCGCCAGCAGCTTGGAGGGGAGGGCTTTCTTT CASSLEGRAFF . TRBJ1-1 . TRBV5-1
TGTGCCAGTAGTGAAAGACTGGAAAACACTGAAGCTTTCTTT CASSERLENTEAFF . TRBJ1-1 . TRBV19
TGTGCCAGTAGTTTTGACAGGGTAGCAGGGGCCAACGTCCTGACTTTC CASSFDRVAGANVLTF few TRBJ2-6 TRBD1 TRBV19
TGTGCCTGGGAAGGTACTTCCTACAATGAGCAGTTCTTC CAWEGTSYNEQFF . TRBJ2-1 . TRBV30
TGTGCCAGCAGCTTCCAGGGGCCCCCTAGCTATGGCTACACCTTC CASSFQGPPSYGYTF . TRBJ1-2 . TRBV7-9
TGTGCCTGGAGCGAGGGCTACAATCAGCCCCAGCATTTT CAWSEGYNQPQHF . TRBJ1-5 . TRBV30
TGCGCCAGCAGCACAGGGGTTGGGAATTCACCCCTCCACTTT CASSTGVGNSPLHF . TRBJ1-6 TRBD1 TRBV5-1